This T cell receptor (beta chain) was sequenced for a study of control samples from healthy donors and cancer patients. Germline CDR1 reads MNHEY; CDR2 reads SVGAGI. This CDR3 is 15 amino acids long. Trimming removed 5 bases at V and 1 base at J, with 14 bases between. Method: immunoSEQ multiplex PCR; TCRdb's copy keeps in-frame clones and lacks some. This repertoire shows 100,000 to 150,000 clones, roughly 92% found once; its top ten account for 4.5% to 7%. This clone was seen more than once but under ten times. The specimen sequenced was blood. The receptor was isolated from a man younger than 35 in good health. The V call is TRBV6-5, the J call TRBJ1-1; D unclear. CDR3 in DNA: TGTGCCAGCAGTCCTTACGTCCGACAGAACACTGAAGCTTTCTTT. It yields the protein CASSPYVRQNTEAFF.